These 21 T cell receptor beta chains share one sample of origin, sequenced in a study of tumor-infiltrating lymphocytes in localized non-small cell lung cancer. Profiling relied on immunoSEQ multiplex PCR, and the TCRdb table lists in-frame clones only, not all of them. In the table there are some 8,400 clones, under 85% of which are singletons. Sequencing was done on a sample of lung tumor tissue. The receptors shown here come from a human donor with non-small cell lung cancer.

The gene calls are TRBV19 and TRBJ1-1, with 9 positions matching TRBD1. Germline assignment: CDR1 LNHDA and CDR2 SQIVND (reference sequence). The CDR3 is made up of 15 amino acids. Germline trimming cut 1 base from V and 4 bases from J; bases unmatched to any gene: 4. Written as DNA, the CDR3 is TGTGCCAGTAGTATAGTAGGGACAGGGACCACTGAAGCTTTCTTT. Amino acid sequence: CASSIVGTGTTEAFF.

The rearrangement links TRBV18 to TRBJ2-5, with unresolved D. This CDR3 region has 15 residues. V was shortened by 2 bases and J by 4 bases, with 14 bases between the two germline ends. Germline CDR1 KGHSH, CDR2 LQKENI. The CDR3: CASSPMRPVGETQYF. The CDR3 region has the DNA TGTGCCAGCTCACCAATGAGGCCGGTGGGAGAGACCCAGTACTTC.

CDR3 in DNA: TGTGCCAGCTCACTGGGGCAGCACGAGCAGTACTTC. Translating it yields CASSLGQHEQYF. V and J are TRBV18 and TRBJ2-7; possible D gene TRBD1, 5 bases. The CDR3 runs 12 residues. CDR1 and CDR2 from the germline V gene are KGHSH and LQKENI. Deletions cut 4 bases from V and 5 bases from J, with 9 bases between.

The chain employs TRBV11-2 and TRBJ1-1; D is undetermined. The V and J ends lost 4 bases and 3 bases respectively, with 9 bases between them. Germline CDR1 SGHAT, CDR2 FQNNGV. The CDR3 runs to 13 residues. CDR3 DNA sequence: TGTGCCAGCAGCTCCCATTCGGACACTGAAGCTTTCTTT. Its protein product is CASSSHSDTEAFF.

The genes are TRBV6-1 and TRBJ2-3; no firm D call. The CDR3 sequence is 13 residues long. Germline V lookup: CDR1 MNHNS, CDR2 SASEGT. V shed 4 bases and J shed 2 bases, with 7 bases lying between them. CDR3 coding DNA: TGTGCCAGCAGTGGACAAAACACAGATACGCAGTATTTT. It codes for CASSGQNTDTQYF.

The chain couples TRBV5-1 to TRBJ2-1; tentatively, D is TRBD2 (6 bases). V lost 2 bases and J 3 bases, leaving 18 bases between the germline ends. The CDR3 extends over 17 amino acids. Germline V gene lookup returns CDR1 SGHRS and CDR2 YFSETQ. DNA for the CDR3: TGCGCCAGCAGCTTCTGGGGGGAGAAGCGTGGCTACAATGAGCAGTTCTTC. It codes for CASSFWGEKRGYNEQFF.

The chain joins TRBV7-9 to TRBJ1-5; 7 nucleotides agree with TRBD1. Trimming cost V 5 bases and J 2 bases; bases outside gene matches: 0. This CDR3 comprises 13 residues. CDR1 is SEHNR and CDR2 is FQNEAQ in the germline V gene (reference sequence). The CDR3 region is CASSTGGNQPQHF. In DNA, the CDR3 is TGTGCCAGCAGCACAGGGGGCAATCAGCCCCAGCATTTT.

This clone has more than one count but fewer than ten. The rearrangement uses TRBV5-1 and TRBJ1-4; possibly TRBD1 for D (6 bases). V lost 0 bases to trimming and J lost 4 bases, with 13 bases between them. The CDR3 totals 16 residues. CDR1 and CDR2 (germline): SGHRS, YFSETQ. The CDR3 sequence: CASSLVSGGLNEKLFF. The CDR3 region has the DNA TGCGCCAGCAGCTTGGTCTCTGGGGGCCTTAATGAAAAACTGTTTTTT.

The gene calls are TRBV2 and TRBJ1-4, with D maybe TRBD1 (5 bases). The V end lost 2 bases, the J end lost 0 bases, and 13 bases lay between the germline ends. The CDR3 has 17 residues. Germline V gene lookup returns CDR1 SNHLY and CDR2 FYNNEI. In nucleotides, the CDR3 is TGTGCCAGCAGTGAAAACCTCGGGACGGCAACTAATGAAAAACTGTTTTTT. Its protein product is CASSENLGTATNEKLFF.

This clone was detected only a few times. The chain has TRBV6-5 and TRBJ1-2; unclear D gene. V was clipped by 4 bases and J by 7 bases, with 10 bases between them. Germline V gene sequence: CDR1 MNHEY, CDR2 SVGAGI. The CDR3 covers 12 residues. The CDR3 protein is CASSFDRGGYTF. CDR3 bases: TGTGCCAGCAGTTTTGACCGGGGTGGCTACACCTTC.

This chain links TRBV7-6 with TRBJ1-1; D possibly corresponds to TRBD1 (6 bases). In germline, CDR1 is SGHVS, CDR2 FNYEAQ. V was trimmed by 5 bases and J by 7 bases, leaving 20 bases between them. CDR3 length: 15 residues. The CDR3 protein is CASSPRAGDKFEAFF. The CDR3 DNA reads as TGTGCCAGCAGCCCAAGGGCAGGGGATAAATTTGAAGCTTTCTTT.

The chain is built from TRBV7-2 and TRBJ2-7; D is uncertain. Germline lookup yields CDR1 SGHTA and CDR2 FQGNSA. Trimming shortened V by 5 bases and J by 6 bases, and 20 bases separated the two germline ends. The CDR3 runs to 15 residues. This chain's CDR3 is CASSRAATDPGEQYF. The DNA for the CDR3 is TGTGCCAGCAGCCGGGCGGCGACGGATCCCGGCGAGCAGTACTTC.

This clone has only a few counts. The V call is TRBV19, the J call TRBJ2-7; D is ambiguous. Germline assignment: CDR1 LNHDA and CDR2 SQIVND (reference sequence). V lost 3 bases, J lost 0 bases, and 12 bases lay in between. This CDR3 spans 15 amino acids. CDR3 coding DNA: TGTGCCAGTAGTATTACTGGGCGGCCCTCCTACGAGCAGTACTTC. Protein product: CASSITGRPSYEQYF.

This chain uses TRBV27 with TRBJ1-6; 7 bases align to TRBD1. From germline, CDR1 is MNHEY and CDR2 SMNVEV (reference sequence). The CDR3 is 14 amino acids. Germline trimming cut 2 bases from V and 8 bases from J; bases unmatched to any gene: 3. CDR3 nucleotides: TGTGCCAGCAGTTTAGGAGGGGGCGATTCACCCCTCCACTTT. Its protein product is CASSLGGGDSPLHF.

The sample holds one count of this clone. The rearrangement links TRBV6-5 to TRBJ2-1; TRBD2 matches 7 bases. This CDR3 contains 13 residues. The J segment lost 13 bases and the V segment lost 6 bases, leaving 12 bases of the junction unmatched. Per the germline V gene, CDR1 is MNHEY and CDR2 is SVGAGI. The CDR3 loop is CASSREAGRIQFF. The CDR3 bases are TGTGCCAGCAGCCGGGAGGCAGGCCGTATACAGTTCTTC.

This chain joins TRBV19 and TRBJ1-2, with D unresolved. The V end was cut by 0 bases, the J end by 3 bases, with 5 bases between. The CDR3 loop spans 13 amino acids. CDR1 and CDR2 from the germline V gene are LNHDA and SQIVND (reference sequence). CDR3 in DNA: TGTGCCAGTAGTATAGATAGGGACTATGGCTACACCTTC. Its protein is CASSIDRDYGYTF.

The V and J genes are TRBV5-1 and TRBJ2-3, with TRBD2 identical over 12 bases. V lost 4 bases and J lost 2; bases outside the gene matches: 5. This CDR3 has 16 amino acids. The germline CDR1 and CDR2 sequences are SGHRS and YFSETQ. The CDR3: CASSPGLAGTTDTQYF. CDR3 DNA: TGCGCCAGCAGCCCCGGACTAGCGGGAACCACAGATACGCAGTATTTT.

The chain has TRBV19 and TRBJ1-5; no firm D call. The CDR3 covers 11 residues. Germline lookup yields CDR1 LNHDA and CDR2 SQIVND (reference sequence). V lost 6 bases to trimming and J lost 5 bases, with 5 bases between them. CDR3 in amino acids: CASSPYQPQHF. CDR3 DNA sequence: TGTGCCAGTAGCCCGTATCAGCCCCAGCATTTT.

The V and J genes are TRBV7-2 and TRBJ1-2; tentative D call: TRBD1 (6 bases). Germline V gene data show CDR1 as SGHTA and CDR2 as FQGNSA. This CDR3 has 13 amino acids. V lost 5 bases to trimming and J lost 4 bases, with 11 bases between them. The CDR3 loop reads CASSPTGRYGYTF. The CDR3 DNA is TGTGCCAGCAGCCCTACAGGGCGCTATGGCTACACCTTC.

As DNA, the CDR3 is TGTGCCAGCAGTCCCACCATGAGTAGGATTAATTCACCCCTCCACTTT. It codes for CASSPTMSRINSPLHF. The V and J genes are TRBV6-6 and TRBJ1-6; D is unresolved. Germline CDR1 and CDR2: MNHNY and SVGAGI (reference sequence). The V and J ends lost 5 bases and 6 bases respectively, with 17 bases between them. This CDR3 region has 16 residues.

The V and J genes are TRBV10-3 and TRBJ1-5; no reliable D call. V lost 2 bases and J lost 7, with 6 bases in between. Germline V gene data show CDR1 as ENHRY and CDR2 as SYGVKD. This CDR3 is 12 amino acids long. CDR3 sequence reads: CAISEPAQPQHF. CDR3 nucleotides: TGTGCCATCAGTGAGCCGGCCCAGCCCCAGCATTTT.